The source of this T cell receptor (beta chain) is a study of blood T cells in healthy people across ages. The second PCR ran roughly 7 to 12 cycles with a sample-barcoded 5' primer and J-beta primers. Each sample yielded at least 2.5 million CDR3-containing paired-end reads. MiXCR was run by TCRdb on the 5' RACE reads, yielding one entry per CDR3 protein. The table records around 1,000,000 distinct CDR3 sequences, under 30% of them present only once. This clonotype has a handful of counts. V was clipped by 5 bases and J by 2 bases, with 13 bases between them. Germline V gene data show CDR1 as MNHEY and CDR2 as SVGAGI. The CDR3 length is 16 residues. These data were also filed under a second study, of T cells of mothers and their children. That paper notes: When mothers and children were related, their normalized repertoire overlap, which was always slightly higher, did not differ significantly from that of unrelated pairs.

Sequenced: blood. The chain carries TRBV6-5 and TRBJ2-6; possibly TRBD1 or TRBD2 for D (6 bases each). The source is a girl aged 2 to 10 in good health. The CDR3 is CASSRRDTTGANVLTF. Written as DNA, the CDR3 is TGTGCCAGCAGTCGGAGGGACACCACTGGGGCCAACGTCCTGACTTTC.